The source of this T cell receptor beta chain is a study of T cell repertoires in cytomegalovirus infection. At the level of the study: Carrying CMV and the relevant HLA type showed in public TCR beta signatures.

MiXCR, applied by TCRdb to the reads, yields one record per CDR3 protein. The table lists around 450,000 distinct CDR3 sequences, about 11% of them singletons. The CDR3 is 15 amino acids. Germline values: CDR1 MNHNS, CDR2 SASEGT. V dropped 1 base and J dropped 5; count of bases not matched to a gene: 8. This clonotype was detected ten times or more. Specimen: PBMCs. The chain combines TRBV6-1 with TRBJ2-7, with 7 bases fitting TRBD1. This clonotype was sampled from a human donor in good health (CMV status not recorded). Some clones in this sample may be carry-over from other donors' samples. The CDR3 DNA follows: TGTGCCAGCAGTGAAGTAGCAGGGGGAATCCACGAGCAGTACTTC. Its protein is CASSEVAGGIHEQYF.